This T cell receptor beta chain was sequenced in a study of T-cell reconstitution after alpha-beta-depleted transplantation in children. Study-wide findings and caveats: Newly made T cells mostly supplied T-cell counts and diversity one year after transplant.

Unique molecular identifiers were used to barcode this TCRbeta library. From the PCR reads, TCRdb called clonotypes with MiXCR, one entry per CDR3 protein. The sample carries under 150,000 distinct CDR3 sequences, about 9.5% recorded once. The V gene's germline CDR1 is SGHTA and CDR2 FQGNSA. J gave up 1 base and V 3 bases, and 2 bases lay outside the gene matches. This CDR3 is built from 14 residues. As for this clonotype: Its antigen is as yet unknown.

The TCR sequence derives from a girl under three years old who had a stem cell transplant for combined immunodeficiency, so the T cells may come from the graft donor. The chain couples TRBV7-2 to TRBJ2-7, with 8 bases lining up with TRBD1. The sequences come from PBMCs, mostly from graft donor cells, collected 180 days after TCRalphabeta/CD19-depleted stem cell transplant. CDR3: CASSLTGDSYEQYF. CDR3 DNA sequence: TGTGCCAGCAGCTTGACAGGGGATTCCTACGAGCAGTACTTC.